One and the same sample provided the 14 T cell receptor beta chains below, sequenced in a study of graft-versus-host responses after intestinal transplantation. The table came from immunoSEQ multiplex PCR; TCRdb's copy has only in-frame clones and leaves some out. The table includes fewer than 85,000 clones, over 85% detected once. Antigen specificity for these receptors is unknown. Here the sequenced sample was unstimulated CD8+ T cells sorted from spleen or lymph node cells, taken before intestinal transplant. Receptor source: a human donor who received an intestinal transplant.

This chain links TRBV14 with TRBJ1-6; 7 bases line up with TRBD1. Per the germline V gene, CDR1 is SGHDN and CDR2 is FVKESK. Germline trimming cut 9 bases from V and 6 bases from J; bases unmatched to any gene: 5. The CDR3 sequence is 13 residues long. CDR3 region: CASGDSRNSPLHF. For the CDR3, the DNA is TGTGCCAGTGGGGACAGTCGTAATTCACCCCTCCACTTT.

The chain uses TRBV7-9 and TRBJ2-4; 14 bases map to TRBD2. Germline CDR1 SEHNR, CDR2 FQNEAQ (reference sequence). V was clipped by 3 bases and J by 0 bases; unmatched bases: 4. The CDR3 consists of 18 residues. The CDR3 DNA reads TGTGCCAGCAGCTTGACTAGCGGGAGGGCCGGAGCCAAAAACATTCAGTACTTC. Protein: CASSLTSGRAGAKNIQYF.

The genes are TRBV27 and TRBJ2-7, with 10 bases lining up with TRBD2. The germline V gene has CDR1 MNHEY and CDR2 SMNVEV (reference sequence). The CDR3 runs to 14 residues. V trimming: 5 bases; J trimming: 6 bases; junction bases outside the gene matches: 7. CDR3 nucleotides: TGTGCCAGCAGTGTGAGCGGGAGGGCCTCCGAGCAGTACTTC. As protein: CASSVSGRASEQYF.

The chain couples TRBV6-5 to TRBJ1-1, with TRBD1 identical over 9 bases. Unmatched junction bases numbered 2, after V lost 2 bases and J lost 4 bases. In germline, CDR1 is MNHEY, CDR2 SVGAGI. The length of the CDR3 is 14 residues. The CDR3 DNA reads as TGTGCCAGCAGTTACACGACAGGGGGCACTGAAGCTTTCTTT. It translates to CASSYTTGGTEAFF.

The J gene is TRBJ1-6, the V gene TRBV5-1; D is unresolved. This CDR3 comprises 12 residues. Looked up from germline, CDR1 is SGHRS and CDR2 is YFSETQ. With 7 bases removed from V and 5 bases from J, the gap between germline ends came to 7 bases. In nucleotides, the CDR3 is TGCGCCAGCCGACCGGATAATTCACCCCTCCACTTT. This encodes CASRPDNSPLHF.

The gene calls are TRBV10-3 and TRBJ2-7; perhaps TRBD1 as D (6 bases). The CDR3 is made up of 14 amino acids. V lost 10 bases and J 2 bases, leaving 18 bases between the germline ends. Germline lookup yields CDR1 ENHRY and CDR2 SYGVKD. CDR3 DNA sequence: TGTGCCACCGGGTCCACGGACAGTGCCTACGAGCAGTACTTC. This codes for CATGSTDSAYEQYF.

V usage is TRBV7-6 and J usage is TRBJ1-3; 7 bases line up with TRBD1. Germline V gene data show CDR1 as SGHVS and CDR2 as FNYEAQ. V dropped 5 bases and J dropped 3; count of bases not matched to a gene: 10. There are 16 residues in the CDR3. CDR3 nucleotides: TGTGCCAGCAGCCCCGACAGGGTTCTTTTTGGAAACACCATATATTTT. Translated, it gives CASSPDRVLFGNTIYF. Together with reference TRBV7-6 and TRBJ1-3, the CDR3 gives the full variable domain: GAGVSQSPRYKVTKRGQDVALRCDPISGHVSLYWYRQALGQGPEFLTYFNYEAQQDKSGLPNDRFSAERPEGSISTLTIQRTEQRDSAMYRCASSPDRVLFGNTIYFGEGSWLTVV.

The chain joins TRBV29-1 to TRBJ2-7; D uncertain. The CDR3 contains 13 residues. The V end lost 6 bases, the J end lost 0 bases, and 12 bases lay between the germline ends. Germline V gene data show CDR1 as SQVTM and CDR2 as ANQGSEA. The CDR3 protein is CSVLPVDSYEQYF. The DNA for the CDR3 is TGCAGCGTACTACCAGTGGACTCCTACGAGCAGTACTTC.

In DNA, the CDR3 is TGTGCCAACCCGACGGGGGCGCATGGCTACACCTTC. Translation: CANPTGAHGYTF. This chain joins TRBV2 and TRBJ1-2, with a possible D match to TRBD1 (6 bases). V dropped 10 bases and J dropped 6 bases, with 15 bases sitting between them. This CDR3 contains 12 residues. Germline CDR1 reads SNHLY; CDR2 reads FYNNEI.

This chain joins TRBV27 and TRBJ1-2; D not resolved. This CDR3 is 16 amino acids long. Germline assignment: CDR1 MNHEY and CDR2 SMNVEV (reference sequence). Trimming removed 1 base from V and 2 bases from J, with 14 bases in between. CDR3 DNA: TGTGCCAGCAGTTTATACTTAAGTCCTGGGAACTATGGCTACACCTTC. Residues: CASSLYLSPGNYGYTF.

CDR3 protein: CASSPFPLREGGDTQYF. Here the CDR3 DNA reads TGTGCCAGCAGTCCGTTCCCTTTGCGGGAGGGGGGAGATACGCAGTATTTT. The chain joins TRBV27 to TRBJ2-3; 9 bases map to TRBD2. The CDR3 is 17 amino acids. With V trimmed by 5 bases and J by 5 bases, 14 bases remained unmatched. The germline gives CDR1 MNHEY, CDR2 SMNVEV (reference sequence).

The J gene is TRBJ1-2, the V gene TRBV4-1; no firm D call. Trimming took 3 bases from V and 3 from J, leaving 14 bases between them. The CDR3 sequence is 15 residues long. CDR1 is MGHRA and CDR2 is YSYEKL in the germline V gene. CDR3 coding DNA: TGCGCCAGCAGCCAGGTTATCCTAATGGACTATGGCTACACCTTC. This sequence encodes CASSQVILMDYGYTF.

The rearrangement uses TRBV30 and TRBJ1-2, with TRBD1 as a possible D gene (5 bases). V lost 8 bases and J 8 bases, leaving 21 bases between the germline ends. Germline V lookup: CDR1 GTSNPN, CDR2 SVGIG (reference sequence). The CDR3 is made up of 13 amino acids. In DNA form, the CDR3 reads TGTGCCGGGGACCAGGGACTTATTGACGGCTACACCTTC. Its translation: CAGDQGLIDGYTF.

This chain uses TRBV30 with TRBJ1-4, with TRBD1 matching 9 bases. Trimming at V came to 1 base and at J to 8 bases, leaving 8 bases not matched to a gene. CDR3 size: 15 residues. Germline V gene data show CDR1 as GTSNPN and CDR2 as SVGIG (reference sequence). CDR3 nucleotide sequence: TGTGCCTGGAGTGAAATAAGGACAGGGGCCGAAAAACTGTTTTTT. It is translated as CAWSEIRTGAEKLFF. The variable domain in full, completed from reference TRBV30 and TRBJ1-4, reads SQTIHQWPATLVQPVGSPLSLECTVEGTSNPNLYWYRQAAGRGLQLLFYSVGIGQISSEVPQNLSASRPQDRQFILSSKKLLLSDSGFYLCAWSEIRTGAEKLFFGSGTQLSVL.